This paragraph covers one T cell receptor (beta chain) sequence. As processed by the authors: Counts of nucleated cells, estimated from reference gene primer amplification, were obtained. The assay was immunoSEQ multiplex PCR, and TCRdb's table has in-frame clones only and misses some. V and J calls and clone size are given by that table; D and trimming were obtained from the DNA. The sample records 250,000 to 300,000 clones, over 80% being singletons. This entry belongs to a study of blood T cell repertoires in COVID-19. The overall study: Italy, Spain and the United States were the sources of the convalescent and acute COVID-19 samples. PBMCs, B-cell-depleted T cells, or T cells provided the cDNA or gDNA that made up the material.

The CDR3 extends over 15 amino acids. Per germline, CDR1 SGHVS and CDR2 FNYEAQ. The junction had 6 bases not matched to a gene; V was cut back by 1 base and J by 5 bases. The receptor was derived from a man aged 55-75 years who had recovered from COVID-19. The V gene is TRBV7-6, the J gene TRBJ1-1; TRBD1 agrees at 8 bases. What was sequenced was peripheral blood. The DNA for the CDR3 is TGTGCCAGCAGCTTAGTAGACAGGGGAGGAACTGAAGCTTTCTTT. This translates into CASSLVDRGGTEAFF.